The next 18 T cell receptor beta chains were all read from a single sample in a study of shared T cell receptors in the human thymus. Profiled with immunoSEQ multiplex PCR; TCRdb holds only in-frame clones, not every one. Among about 660,000 clones listed, 88% were seen once. The sample also formed part of further work on human thymus T cells.

The sequenced material came from thymocytes. The receptors shown here come from a boy younger than two with a congenital heart defect.

The chain couples TRBV5-4 to TRBJ2-3; 10 bases agree with TRBD2. The junction had 3 bases not matched to a gene; V was cut back by 5 bases and J by 6 bases. Germline V gene sequence: CDR1 SGHNT, CDR2 YYREEE (reference sequence). The length of the CDR3 is 13 residues. CDR3 DNA sequence: TGTGCCAGCAGGGGGACTAGCGTGGATACGCAGTATTTT. Residues: CASRGTSVDTQYF.

This clone was detected a few times. J is TRBJ1-1 and V is TRBV6-5; 8 nucleotides match TRBD1. V was pared by 8 bases and J by 1 base, with 9 bases of the junction left unmatched. Germline V gene sequence: CDR1 MNHEY, CDR2 SVGAGI. There are 15 residues in the CDR3. CDR3 residues: CASRLRGQGNTEAFF. DNA of the CDR3: TGTGCCAGCCGCCTCAGGGGGCAGGGGAACACTGAAGCTTTCTTT.

The chain carries TRBV7-9 and TRBJ1-2, with 10 bases aligning to TRBD1. V gave up 5 bases and J gave up 4 bases; unmatched junction bases: 10. CDR3 size: 16 residues. Germline V gene sequence: CDR1 SEHNR, CDR2 FQNEAQ (reference sequence). The CDR3 loop is CASSATGTGATYGYTF. The CDR3 DNA reads as TGTGCCAGCAGCGCCACCGGGACAGGGGCGACCTATGGCTACACCTTC.

A remark on this clone: The junction shows a germline mismatch at one end, possibly a read error. The V and J genes are TRBV7-6 and TRBJ2-5, with no clear D. Germline CDR1 and CDR2: SGHVS and FNYEAQ. This CDR3 is built from 12 residues. The CDR3 sequence is CASSRNQETQYF. The CDR3 nucleotides read TGTGCCAGCAGCCGCAACCAGGAGACCCAGTACTTC.

V usage is TRBV29-1 and J usage is TRBJ2-3; a weak D match, TRBD2 (6 bases). V lost 6 bases, J lost 6 bases, and 22 bases lay in between. CDR1 and CDR2 from the germline V gene are SQVTM and ANQGSEA. This CDR3 is 15 amino acids long. CDR3 loop: CSVPPSAPLRDTQYF. CDR3 coding DNA: TGCAGCGTCCCCCCTAGCGCCCCTTTAAGGGATACGCAGTATTTT.

In DNA, the CDR3 is TGTGCCAGCTCACCCCGGGACAGCATAGAGCAGTACTTC. Translated: CASSPRDSIEQYF. The chain couples TRBV18 to TRBJ2-7, with 7 bases fitting TRBD1. Germline CDR1 and CDR2: KGHSH and LQKENI. There are 13 residues in the CDR3. With V trimmed by 3 bases and J by 7 bases, 6 bases remained unmatched.

V and J are TRBV4-3 and TRBJ2-5; maybe TRBD2 (7 bases). The ends were cut back, 4 bases at V and 5 bases at J, with 23 bases in the middle. Germline V CDR1 and CDR2: LGHNA, YSLEER. The CDR3 is 17 amino acids. CDR3 coding DNA: TGCGCCAGCAGCCCCGATGCGAGGTGGAGGGGGGGGGAGACCCAGTACTTC. Protein sequence: CASSPDARWRGGETQYF.

This sequence joins TRBV30 and TRBJ2-7; 12 bases align to TRBD2. The CDR3 totals 15 residues. Unmatched junction bases numbered 4, after V lost 2 bases and J lost 2 bases. Per germline, CDR1 GTSNPN and CDR2 SVGIG (reference sequence). The CDR3 loop is CAWSSPSGRAYEQYF. CDR3 DNA: TGTGCCTGGAGTTCCCCTAGCGGGAGGGCCTACGAGCAGTACTTC.

This clone has just a few counts. The chain links TRBV4-2 to TRBJ1-1; D ambiguous. The CDR3 has 15 amino acids. V was clipped by 2 bases and J by 0 bases, with 10 bases between them. The germline V gene has CDR1 LGHNA and CDR2 YNFKEQ. The CDR3 region is CASSQQQTMNTEAFF. The CDR3 DNA sequence: TGTGCCAGCAGCCAACAACAGACTATGAACACTGAAGCTTTCTTT.

The rearrangement links TRBV27 to TRBJ2-7, with a possible D match to TRBD2 (6 bases). V lost 10 bases and J 9 bases, leaving 16 bases between the germline ends. Germline-derived CDR1 and CDR2 are MNHEY and SMNVEV (reference sequence). CDR3 length equals 11 residues. In DNA form, the CDR3 reads TGTGCCACCCTCCGGGCGGGAAGGCAGTACTTC. Residues: CATLRAGRQYF.

The chain employs TRBV18 and TRBJ2-2; 7 bases are a match to TRBD1. This CDR3 region has 16 residues. V was clipped by 4 bases and J by 0 bases; unmatched bases: 5. The germline gives CDR1 KGHSH, CDR2 LQKENI. CDR3 protein: CASSHRQGPNTGELFF. In nucleotides, the CDR3 is TGTGCCAGCTCACACCGACAGGGCCCGAACACCGGGGAGCTGTTTTTT.

In nucleotides, the CDR3 is TGCGCCAGCAGCCTATTAGCGGACGGAACCTACGAGCAGTACTTC. This translates into CASSLLADGTYEQYF. The chain links TRBV4-3 to TRBJ2-7; a possible D gene is TRBD2 (6 bases). Per germline, CDR1 LGHNA and CDR2 YSLEER. There are 15 residues in the CDR3. With 4 bases removed from V and 2 bases from J, the gap between germline ends came to 15 bases.

This clone was detected a few times. V usage is TRBV4-3 and J usage is TRBJ2-7; no firm D call. V dropped 0 bases and J dropped 2 bases, with 5 bases sitting between them. The CDR3 covers 13 residues. Germline values: CDR1 LGHNA, CDR2 YSLEER. The CDR3 sequence: CASSQDLPYEQYF. In DNA, the CDR3 is TGCGCCAGCAGCCAAGATCTCCCCTACGAGCAGTACTTC.

The V gene is TRBV6-1, the J gene TRBJ2-7; 8 bases are a match to TRBD2. The CDR3 sequence is 19 residues long. CDR1 MNHNS and CDR2 SASEGT come from the germline V gene. V lost 0 bases and J lost 4; bases outside the gene matches: 17. CDR3 sequence reads: CASSEALRVAGFLVYEQYF. CDR3 nucleotides: TGTGCCAGCAGTGAAGCGCTTCGGGTAGCGGGATTTCTCGTGTACGAGCAGTACTTC.

The DNA for the CDR3 is TGTGCTAGTGGTTCCCCGACAGGGGCCGGACGCAATCAGCCCCAGCATTTT. It yields the protein CASGSPTGAGRNQPQHF. The V gene is TRBV12-5, the J gene TRBJ1-5, with 8 bases lining up with TRBD1. From germline, CDR1 is LGHNT and CDR2 FRNRAP. The CDR3 length is 17 residues. V was pared by 4 bases and J by 2 bases, with 10 bases of the junction left unmatched.

The V gene is TRBV28, the J gene TRBJ2-1, with a possible D match to TRBD1 (6 bases). V was trimmed by 3 bases and J by 6 bases, leaving 24 bases between them. The germline gives CDR1 MDHEN, CDR2 SYDVKM. The CDR3 contains 18 residues. The CDR3 DNA reads as TGTGCCAGCAGTTTTATCCAGGGTGGCAGGGGCCCTCGCAATGAGCAGTTCTTC. Translated, it gives CASSFIQGGRGPRNEQFF.

The chain links TRBV7-8 to TRBJ1-4; 9 bases match TRBD1. Germline V lookup: CDR1 SGHVS, CDR2 FQNEAQ. V lost 0 bases, J lost 5 bases, and 4 bases stayed unmatched. The length of the CDR3 is 16 residues. CDR3 residues: CASSLASGQGNEKLFF. The CDR3 DNA reads TGTGCCAGCAGCTTAGCGTCCGGACAGGGGAATGAAAAACTGTTTTTT.

With regard to this clone: The junction shows a germline mismatch at one end, possibly a read error. The CDR3 nucleotides read TGTGCTAGCAGCTTAGCTCTGACTAGCGGGAGTCCGGAGACCCAGTACTTC. It translates to CASSLALTSGSPETQYF. The rearrangement joins TRBV7-7 to TRBJ2-5; 12 bases match TRBD2. Germline CDR1 reads SSHAT; CDR2 reads FNYEAQ (reference sequence). This CDR3 spans 17 amino acids.